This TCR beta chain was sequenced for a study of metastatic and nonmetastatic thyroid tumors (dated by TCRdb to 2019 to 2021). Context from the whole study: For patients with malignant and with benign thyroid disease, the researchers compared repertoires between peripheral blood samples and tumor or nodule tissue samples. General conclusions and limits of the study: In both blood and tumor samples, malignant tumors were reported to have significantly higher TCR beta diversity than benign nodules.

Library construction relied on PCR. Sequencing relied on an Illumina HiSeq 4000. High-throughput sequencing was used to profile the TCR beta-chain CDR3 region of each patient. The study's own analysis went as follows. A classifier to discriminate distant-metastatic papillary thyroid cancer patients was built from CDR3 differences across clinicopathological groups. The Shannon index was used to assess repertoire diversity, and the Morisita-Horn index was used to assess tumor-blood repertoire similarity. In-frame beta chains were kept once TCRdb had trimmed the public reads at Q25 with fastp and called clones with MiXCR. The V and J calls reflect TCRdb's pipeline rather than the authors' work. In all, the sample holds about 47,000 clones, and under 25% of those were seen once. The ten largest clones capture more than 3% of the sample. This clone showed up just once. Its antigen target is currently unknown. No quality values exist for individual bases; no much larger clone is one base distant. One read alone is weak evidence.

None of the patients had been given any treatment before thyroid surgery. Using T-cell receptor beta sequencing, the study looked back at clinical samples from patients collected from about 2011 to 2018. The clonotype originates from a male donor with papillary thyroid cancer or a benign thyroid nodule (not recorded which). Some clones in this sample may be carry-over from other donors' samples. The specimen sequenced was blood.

In nucleotides, the sequence is TGTGCCAGCAGCCAACAGGGAATTCACTATGGCTACACCTTC. It is translated as CASSQQGIHYGYTF. The chain is assembled from TRBV4-2 and TRBJ1-2; tentative D gene TRBD1, with 5 bases matching. Via the germline V gene, CDR1 is LGHNA and CDR2 YNFKEQ. The CDR3 measures 14 amino acids from cysteine to phenylalanine. The only DNA kept is the CDR3, 42 bases in frame from the first base. V and J are truncated by 2 bases and 3 bases respectively, leaving an intervening sequence of 10 bases.